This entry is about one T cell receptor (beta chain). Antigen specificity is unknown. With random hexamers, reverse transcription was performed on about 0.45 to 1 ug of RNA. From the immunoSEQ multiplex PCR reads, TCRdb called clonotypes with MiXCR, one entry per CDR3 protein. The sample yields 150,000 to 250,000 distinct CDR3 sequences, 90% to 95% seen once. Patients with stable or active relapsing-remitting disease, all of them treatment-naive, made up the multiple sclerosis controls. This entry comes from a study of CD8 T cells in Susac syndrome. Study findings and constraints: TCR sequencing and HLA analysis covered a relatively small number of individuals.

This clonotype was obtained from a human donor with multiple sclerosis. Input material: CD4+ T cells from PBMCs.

The CDR3 DNA follows: TGTGCCAGCAGTACAGGGGGCGCAGACACTGAAGCTTTCTTT. Translated: CASSTGGADTEAFF. The rearrangement uses TRBV28 and TRBJ1-1, with 9 positions matching TRBD1. V lost 5 bases and J lost 3; bases outside the gene matches: 4. CDR3 length equals 14 residues. Germline V gene data show CDR1 as MDHEN and CDR2 as SYDVKM.